The rows below give T cell receptor beta chains drawn from one sample of a study of Graves' ophthalmopathy and Graves' hyperthyroidism. Via MiXCR, TCRdb re-called the multiplex PCR reads, giving one row per CDR3 protein. The sample includes fewer than 350,000 distinct CDR3 sequences, roughly 17% seen only once; the top ten take over 9%. The sequencing input was peripheral blood. The receptors here all came from an adult man with Graves' ophthalmopathy. CDR3s include the opening cysteine and the closing phenylalanine or tryptophan. D genes are given only for firm matches. Rows give clone size only sometimes, using once, few, many, or a class for an expanded clone.

v_gene	d_gene	j_gene	abundance	CDR3nt	CDR3aa
TRBV24-1	TRBD1	TRBJ1-1	many	TGTGCCACCAGTGATTCCGGACAGGGGAAGCCTGAAGCTTTCTTT	CATSDSGQGKPEAFF
TRBV27	NA	TRBJ2-5	many	TGTGCCAGCAGTTTAGAGCAGGGTGGGCGACAAGAGACCCAGTACTTC	CASSLEQGGRQETQYF
TRBV6-1	NA	TRBJ1-2	many	TGTGCCAGCAGAGACAGATCCTTAAACTATGGCTACACCTTC	CASRDRSLNYGYTF
TRBV20-1	NA	TRBJ1-3	many	TGCAGTGCTAGAGGGGTTCAGGACGGTTTCTCTGGAAACACCATATATTTT	CSARGVQDGFSGNTIYF
TRBV11-2	NA	TRBJ2-7	many	TGTGCCAGCAGCCCCACCCTCAGCTCCTACGAGCAGTACTTC	CASSPTLSSYEQYF
TRBV30	NA	TRBJ1-2	many	TGTGCCTGGACTAGGCCAGGCCTCTATGGCTACACCTTC	CAWTRPGLYGYTF
TRBV6-2/TRBV6-3	NA	TRBJ1-1	many	TGTGCCAGCAGTTACCGGTCGGACACTGAAGCTTTCTTT	CASSYRSDTEAFF
TRBV20-1	TRBD1	TRBJ2-5	many	TGCAGTGCTAGAGAGATCGGACAGGGGAAAGAGACCCAGTACTTC	CSAREIGQGKETQYF
TRBV28	TRBD1	TRBJ2-5	many	TGTGCCAGCAGTTTGGCCGGGACAGGAGAAGAGACCCAGTACTTC	CASSLAGTGEETQYF
TRBV19	TRBD1	TRBJ2-7	once	TGTGCCAGTAGTATGTCCTATGGGACAGACTACGAGCAGTACTTC	CASSMSYGTDYEQYF
TRBV5-1	TRBD1	TRBJ1-5	many	TGCGCCAGCAGCTTGGGGGGACAGGGCGGCAATCAGCCCCAGCATTTT	CASSLGGQGGNQPQHF
TRBV28	TRBD1	TRBJ1-2	many	TGTGCCAGCGGACAGGGAAACTATGGCTACACCTTC	CASGQGNYGYTF
TRBV14	NA	TRBJ1-1	many	TGTGCCAGCAGCCATTGGGGCGCGGGAAACACTGAAGCTTTCTTT	CASSHWGAGNTEAFF
TRBV7-2	NA	TRBJ1-6	many	TGTGCCAGCAGCTCATTGGGTGGGGTGACCAATAATTCACCCCTCCACTTT	CASSSLGGVTNNSPLHF
TRBV20-1	TRBD1	TRBJ1-6	many	TGCAGTGCTAGAGCGCCCACAGGGGGCGAATCACCCCTCCACTTT	CSARAPTGGESPLHF
TRBV6-2/TRBV6-3	NA	TRBJ1-5	many	TGTGCCAGCAGTCGGCGACAGGCCGGTCAGCCCCAGCATTTT	CASSRRQAGQPQHF
TRBV10-1	TRBD1	TRBJ2-2	many	TGCGCCAGCAGTGAAGAAGGGGGCTTCACCGGGGAGCTGTTTTTT	CASSEEGGFTGELFF
TRBV10-3	NA	TRBJ1-2	many	TGTGCCATCAGTGAGTCGAGCAGCTATGGCTACACCTTC	CAISESSSYGYTF
TRBV11-2	NA	TRBJ1-2	many	TGTGCCAGCAGCTTAGATGGACAGAGAATCTATGGCTACACCTTC	CASSLDGQRIYGYTF
TRBV20-1	TRBD1	TRBJ2-7	many	TGCAGTGAACAGGGGCTCGACGAGCAGTACTTC	CSEQGLDEQYF
TRBV6-5	NA	TRBJ1-2	NA	TGTGCCAGCAGTTACTCGACCCGGGGGGCCAACTATGGCTACACCTTC	CASSYSTRGANYGYTF
TRBV6-5	TRBD1	TRBJ1-5	many	TGTGCCAGCAGTTACTCGACAGGGGGGAGTCAGCCCCAGCATTTT	CASSYSTGGSQPQHF
TRBV7-2	NA	TRBJ1-1	many	TGTGCCAACAGGAAAAGTGGGGGGGGCGCTGAAGCTTTCTTT	CANRKSGGGAEAFF
TRBV28	NA	TRBJ1-2	many	TGTGCCAGCAGCCTCACGGGGGGAGGCTACACCTTC	CASSLTGGGYTF
TRBV20-1	TRBD1	TRBJ2-5	NA	TGCAGTGCTCGTGACAGGGGGCGGGAGACCCAGTACTTC	CSARDRGRETQYF
TRBV2	NA	TRBJ1-2	many	TGTGCCAGCAGTGAGGGATCAGACTTTTATGGCTACACCTTC	CASSEGSDFYGYTF
TRBV12-3/TRBV12-4	TRBD1	TRBJ1-3	NA	TGTGCCAGCAGTTTAGAAGGGACAGGACCTGGAAACACCATATATTTT	CASSLEGTGPGNTIYF
TRBV19	NA	TRBJ1-3	many	TGTGCCAGTAGTCCTCACGGCCCTCCTGGAAACACCATATATTTT	CASSPHGPPGNTIYF
TRBV15	NA	TRBJ1-6	many	TGTGCCACCAGCAGAGATCTGGTAGCGAAGGGCTCCTATAATTCACCCCTCCACTTT	CATSRDLVAKGSYNSPLHF
TRBV6-1	NA	TRBJ2-7	NA	TGTGCCAGCAGTGAATCGGGTGGGTTCTCCTACGAGCAGTACTTC	CASSESGGFSYEQYF
TRBV29-1	TRBD2	TRBJ2-7	many	TGCAGCGTGAGCGTAGGGGGGCTGACTAGCGGGAGACCCGAGCAGTACTTC	CSVSVGGLTSGRPEQYF
TRBV5-1	TRBD2	TRBJ2-7	few	TGCGCCAGCAGCCTAGCGGGAGTCGGGGCTTACGAGCAGTACTTC	CASSLAGVGAYEQYF
TRBV29-1	TRBD1	TRBJ1-2	NA	TGCAGCGCTGGGACAGGGAGTCTTGCTAACTATGGCTACACCTTC	CSAGTGSLANYGYTF
TRBV18	TRBD1	TRBJ2-5	many	TGTGCCAGCTCATCTCAACAAGGGGGCGCCGAGACCCAGTACTTC	CASSSQQGGAETQYF
TRBV20-1	TRBD2	TRBJ2-5	many	TGCAGTGCTAGACAGTCCGGGACTAGTTCCCGAGAGACCCAGTACTTC	CSARQSGTSSRETQYF
TRBV12-5	NA	TRBJ1-1	many	TGTGCTAGTGCCCGACAGCCCGAAGCTTTCTTT	CASARQPEAFF
TRBV2	TRBD1	TRBJ1-5	many	TGTGCCAGCAGTGAGTACAGGGGTATTGATCAGCCCCAGCATTTT	CASSEYRGIDQPQHF
TRBV3-1	NA	TRBJ2-7	many	TGTGCCAGCAGCCAAGATGGCAGGGCTAGCGCCGAGCAGTACTTC	CASSQDGRASAEQYF
TRBV6-1	NA	TRBJ2-7	many	TGTGCCAGCAGTGCCAGATGGAGTGAGCAGTACTTC	CASSARWSEQYF
TRBV12-3/TRBV12-4	NA	TRBJ1-1	many	TGTGCCAGCAGTTTCTTCTCGGAGGCGACGGTACCTGAAGCTTTCTTT	CASSFFSEATVPEAFF
TRBV27	TRBD2	TRBJ2-7	NA	TGTGCCAGCAGTCACCAAGGACTAGCGGGAGTTCGAGAGCAGTACTTC	CASSHQGLAGVREQYF
TRBV12-3/TRBV12-4	NA	TRBJ2-2	many	TGTGCCAGCAGTTTAATTAGAAACACCGGGGAGCTGTTTTTT	CASSLIRNTGELFF
TRBV5-1	NA	TRBJ2-7	many	TGCGCCAGCAGCTTTTATGAGGGAACCTACGAGCAGTACTTC	CASSFYEGTYEQYF
TRBV5-1	NA	TRBJ2-2	many	TGCGCCAGCAGCCAAGAATGGGTGAGGACCGGGGAGCTGTTTTTT	CASSQEWVRTGELFF
TRBV6-4	TRBD1	TRBJ2-2	NA	TGTGCCAGCAGCCACGACAGGGGGCACACCGGGGAGCTGTTTTTT	CASSHDRGHTGELFF
TRBV5-1	NA	TRBJ1-1	many	TGCGCCAGCAGCTTGTTGACGGGGGCGGGCACTGAAGCTTTCTTT	CASSLLTGAGTEAFF
TRBV10-2	NA	TRBJ2-7	NA	TGCGCCAGCAGCAAGAAGGGCGGAGGTTCTGGTGGGGACGAGCAGTACTTC	CASSKKGGGSGGDEQYF
TRBV5-1	NA	TRBJ2-7	many	TGCGCCAGCAGCTTGGGGCCGGATACCTACGAGCAGTACTTC	CASSLGPDTYEQYF
TRBV11-2	NA	TRBJ2-7	many	TGTGCCAGCAGCTTAGGGTTCAGCGGATCTACTAAGGAGCAGTACTTC	CASSLGFSGSTKEQYF